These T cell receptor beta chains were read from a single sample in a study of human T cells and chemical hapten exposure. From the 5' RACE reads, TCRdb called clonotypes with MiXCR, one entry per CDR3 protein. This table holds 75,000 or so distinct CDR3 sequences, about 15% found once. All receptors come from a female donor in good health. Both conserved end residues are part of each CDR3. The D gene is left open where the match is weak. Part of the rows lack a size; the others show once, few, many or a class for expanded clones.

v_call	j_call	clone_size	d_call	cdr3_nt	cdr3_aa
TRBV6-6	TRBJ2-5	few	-	TGTGCCAGCAAGGCGGAAGAGACCCAGTACTTC	CASKAEETQYF
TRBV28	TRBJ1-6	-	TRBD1	TGTGCCAGCAATCGGGACAGGGCGGACAATTCACCCCTCCACTTT	CASNRDRADNSPLHF
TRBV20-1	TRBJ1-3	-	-	TGCAGTGCTAGCCACGGCACGAGCTCTGGAAGCACCATATATTTT	CSASHGTSSGSTIYF
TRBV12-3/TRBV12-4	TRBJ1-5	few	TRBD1	TGTGCCAGCAGGAGGACAGGGCCCAATCAGCCCCAGCATTTT	CASRRTGPNQPQHF
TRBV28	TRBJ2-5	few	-	TGTGCGAGCTTAGCGGCTAGCGATCAAGAGACCCAGTACTTC	CASLAASDQETQYF
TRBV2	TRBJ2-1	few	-	TGTGCCAGCAGTGAAGAACAGGGTTCCTACAATGAGCAGTTCTTC	CASSEEQGSYNEQFF
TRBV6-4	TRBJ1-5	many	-	TGTGCCAGCAGTGCTACGGGGGAAGGCAATCAGCCCCAGCATTTT	CASSATGEGNQPQHF
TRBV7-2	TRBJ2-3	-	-	TGTGCCAGCAGCTTTGCCCAGCGTTCAGATACGCAGTATTTT	CASSFAQRSDTQYF
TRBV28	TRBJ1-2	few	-	TGTGCAACGGGTGGTGCGGGCTATGGCTACACCTTC	CATGGAGYGYTF
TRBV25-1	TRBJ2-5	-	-	TGTGCCAGCAGTGAAAGGCGGGGTCGGGCGGGATTAGGAGAGACCCAGTACTTC	CASSERRGRAGLGETQYF
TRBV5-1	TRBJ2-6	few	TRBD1	TGCGCCAGCAGCTTTACAGGGGAAGCTGGGGCCAACGTCCTGACTTTC	CASSFTGEAGANVLTF
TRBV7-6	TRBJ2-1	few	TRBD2	TGTGCCAGCAGCTTTCGACTAGCGGGGCACAATGAGCAGTTCTTC	CASSFRLAGHNEQFF
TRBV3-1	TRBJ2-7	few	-	TGTGCCAGCAGCCAAGAATTAGGAGGGTACGAGCAGTACTTC	CASSQELGGYEQYF
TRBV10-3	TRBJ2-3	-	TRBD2	TGTGCCAGCCTGACTAGCGGGGCCGATACGCAGTATTTT	CASLTSGADTQYF
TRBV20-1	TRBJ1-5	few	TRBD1	TGCAGTGCCCTCGCGTTTGACAGGGTCGGCCAGCCCCAGCATTTT	CSALAFDRVGQPQHF
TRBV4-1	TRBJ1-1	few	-	TGCGCCAGCAGCCAAGAAAGCCGCCTCCGGAACGTAAGAATGAACACTGAAGCTTTCTTT	CASSQESRLRNVRMNTEAFF
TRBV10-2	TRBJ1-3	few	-	TGCGCCAGCAGTGAAGTCTGGGGGGCTGGAAACACCATATATTTT	CASSEVWGAGNTIYF
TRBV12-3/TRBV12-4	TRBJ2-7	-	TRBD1	TGTGCCAGCAGTATTGGACAGGGGAACGAGCAGTACTTC	CASSIGQGNEQYF
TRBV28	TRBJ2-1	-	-	TGTGCCAGCAGTTTAGGAAGGATCATCGCCTACAATGAGCAGTTCTTC	CASSLGRIIAYNEQFF
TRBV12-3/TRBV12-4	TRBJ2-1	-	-	TGTGCCAGCAGCCTAGCAGGGAATGAGCAGTTCTTC	CASSLAGNEQFF
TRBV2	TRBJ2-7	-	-	TGTGCCAGCAGTGAAGGAGGGGGGGCCCCGTACTTC	CASSEGGGAPYF
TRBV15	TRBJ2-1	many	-	TGTGCCACCAGCAACGTTACAGGGTCCGTCGATGAGCAGTTCTTC	CATSNVTGSVDEQFF
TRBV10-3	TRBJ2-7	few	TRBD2	TGTGCCATCAGTTTCAGACTAGCGGGATCCGAGCAGTACTTC	CAISFRLAGSEQYF
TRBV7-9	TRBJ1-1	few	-	TGTGCCAGCAGCTCTCCCTGGAGGGACACTGAAGCTTTCTTT	CASSSPWRDTEAFF
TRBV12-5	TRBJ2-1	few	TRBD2	TGTGCTAGTGGGACCCTAGCGGGAGGGCTGGTGTCGCGGTTCTTC	CASGTLAGGLVSRFF
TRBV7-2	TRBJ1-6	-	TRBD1	TGTGCCAGCAGTTCGGCCCGGGACAGCACAAATTCACCCCTCCACTTT	CASSSARDSTNSPLHF
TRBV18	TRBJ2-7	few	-	TGTGCCAGCTCACCCTCAGGCGGCGCCGAGCAGTACTTC	CASSPSGGAEQYF
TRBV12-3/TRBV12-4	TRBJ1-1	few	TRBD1	TGTGCCAGCAGTCCCTCGACAGGGGGCGGGACTGAAGCTTTCTTT	CASSPSTGGGTEAFF
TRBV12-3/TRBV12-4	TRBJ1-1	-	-	TGTGCCAGCAGTGCACTGGACATCCGGACCACTGAAGCTTTCTTT	CASSALDIRTTEAFF
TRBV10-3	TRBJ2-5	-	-	TGTGCCATCAGTGCCACAAGGCAGGCTGAGAAGACCCAGTACTTC	CAISATRQAEKTQYF
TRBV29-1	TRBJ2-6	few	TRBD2	TGCAGCGTTGAGATGGGGGGGGAACCGTGGGGTCGGACCAACGTCCTGACTTTC	CSVEMGGEPWGRTNVLTF
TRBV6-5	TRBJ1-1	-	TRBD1	TGTGCCAGCAGTTACTTACAGGGGAACGAAGCTTTCTTT	CASSYLQGNEAFF
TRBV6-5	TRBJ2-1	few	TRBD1	TGTGCCAGCAGCCGCGGGACAGGGAATAGTGAGCAGTTCTTC	CASSRGTGNSEQFF
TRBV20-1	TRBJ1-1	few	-	TGCAGTGCTAGATCAGGCCCCGAACGGACTGAAGCTTTCTTT	CSARSGPERTEAFF
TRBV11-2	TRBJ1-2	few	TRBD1	TGTGCCAGCAGCTTAGGGGCAGGGGGACACTATGGCTACACCTTC	CASSLGAGGHYGYTF
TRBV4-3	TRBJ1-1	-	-	TGCGCCAGCAGCCAAGTTTCGAACACTGAAGCTTTCTTT	CASSQVSNTEAFF
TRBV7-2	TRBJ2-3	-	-	TGTGCCAGCAGCTTAGTGATAGATACGCAGTATTTT	CASSLVIDTQYF
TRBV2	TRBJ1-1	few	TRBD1	TGTGCCAGCAGTGACCTTACAGGGGGCGCATACACTGAAGCTTTCTTT	CASSDLTGGAYTEAFF
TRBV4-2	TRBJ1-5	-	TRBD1	TGTGCCAGCAGCCAAGATGGACAGGGAAAAAATCAGCCCCAGCATTTT	CASSQDGQGKNQPQHF
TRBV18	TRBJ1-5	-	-	TGTGCCAGCTCACCACAGGGAAATCAGCCCCAGCATTTT	CASSPQGNQPQHF
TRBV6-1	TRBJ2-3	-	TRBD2	TGTGCCAGCAGTGAAGTCGCCCTAGCGGGAGTAGGTACGCAGTATTTT	CASSEVALAGVGTQYF
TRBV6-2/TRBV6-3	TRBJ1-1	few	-	TGTGCCAGCAGTTACTTTGGGGCCCGGGGATCCGTCAATGAAGCTTTCTTT	CASSYFGARGSVNEAFF
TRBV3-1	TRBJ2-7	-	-	TGTGCCAGCAGCCAAATGAAACATACTACCTACGAGCAGTACTTC	CASSQMKHTTYEQYF
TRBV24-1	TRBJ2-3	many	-	TGTGCCACAACCGACAGCTATAGCACAGATACGCAGTATTTT	CATTDSYSTDTQYF
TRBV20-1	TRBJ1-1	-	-	TGCAGTGCTAACACTGGAATGAACACTGAAGCTTTCTTT	CSANTGMNTEAFF
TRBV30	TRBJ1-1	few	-	TGTGCCTGGAGTGTATTCTTGAGGGAGACTGAAGCTTTCTTT	CAWSVFLRETEAFF
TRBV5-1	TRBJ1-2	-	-	TGCGCCAGCAGGAGGATCCCCTACACAGAACAGGAATACGGCTACACCTTC	CASRRIPYTEQEYGYTF
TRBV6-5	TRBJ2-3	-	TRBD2	TGTGCCAGCAGTAAACTAGCGGTTAGGGGAGATACGCAGTATTTT	CASSKLAVRGDTQYF
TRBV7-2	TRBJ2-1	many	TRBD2	TGTGCCAGCAGCCCAAGATGGGGCGGGGGAAAGTACAATGAGCAGTTCTTC	CASSPRWGGGKYNEQFF